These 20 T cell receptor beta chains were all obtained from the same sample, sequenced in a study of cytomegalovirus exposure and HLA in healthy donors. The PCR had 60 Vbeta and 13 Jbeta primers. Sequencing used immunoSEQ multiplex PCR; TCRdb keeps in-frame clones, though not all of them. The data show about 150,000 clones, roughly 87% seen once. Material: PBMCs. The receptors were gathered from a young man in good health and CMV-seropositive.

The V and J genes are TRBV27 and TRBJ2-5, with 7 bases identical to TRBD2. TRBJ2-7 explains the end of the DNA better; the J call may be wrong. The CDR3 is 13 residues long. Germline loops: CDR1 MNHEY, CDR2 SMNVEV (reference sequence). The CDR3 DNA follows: TGTGCCAGCAGTTTTTCGGGGGGCTACGAGCAGTACTTC. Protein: CASSFSGGYEQYF.

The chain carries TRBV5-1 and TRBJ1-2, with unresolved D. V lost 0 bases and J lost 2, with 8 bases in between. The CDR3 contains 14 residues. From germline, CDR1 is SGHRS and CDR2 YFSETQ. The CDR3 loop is CASSLESRNYGYTF. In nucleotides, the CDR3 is TGCGCCAGCAGCTTGGAGTCCAGAAACTATGGCTACACCTTC.

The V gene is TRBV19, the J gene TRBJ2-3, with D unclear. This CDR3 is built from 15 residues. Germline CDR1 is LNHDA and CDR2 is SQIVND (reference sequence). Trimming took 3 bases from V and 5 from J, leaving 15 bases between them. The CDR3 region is CASSMARRRGDTQYF. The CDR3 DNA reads TGTGCCAGTAGTATGGCCAGACGACGAGGAGATACGCAGTATTTT.

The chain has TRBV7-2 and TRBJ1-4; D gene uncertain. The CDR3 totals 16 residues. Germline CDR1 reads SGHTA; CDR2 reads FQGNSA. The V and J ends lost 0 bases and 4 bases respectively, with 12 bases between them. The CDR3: CASSLAPGSLNEKLFF. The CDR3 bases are TGTGCCAGCAGCTTAGCCCCCGGGAGCCTTAATGAAAAACTGTTTTTT.

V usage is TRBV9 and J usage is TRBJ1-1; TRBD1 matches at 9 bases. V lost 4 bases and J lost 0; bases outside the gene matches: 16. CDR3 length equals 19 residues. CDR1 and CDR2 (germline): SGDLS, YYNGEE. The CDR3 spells CASSPPGTGSFVLNTEAFF. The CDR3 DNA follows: TGTGCCAGCAGCCCGCCCGGGACAGGGTCCTTTGTACTGAACACTGAAGCTTTCTTT.

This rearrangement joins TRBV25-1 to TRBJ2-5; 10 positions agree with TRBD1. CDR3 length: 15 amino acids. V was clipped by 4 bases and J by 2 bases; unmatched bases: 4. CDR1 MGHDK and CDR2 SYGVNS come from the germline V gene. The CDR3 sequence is CASSGGTGVQETQYF. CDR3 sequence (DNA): TGTGCCAGCAGTGGCGGGACAGGGGTACAAGAGACCCAGTACTTC.

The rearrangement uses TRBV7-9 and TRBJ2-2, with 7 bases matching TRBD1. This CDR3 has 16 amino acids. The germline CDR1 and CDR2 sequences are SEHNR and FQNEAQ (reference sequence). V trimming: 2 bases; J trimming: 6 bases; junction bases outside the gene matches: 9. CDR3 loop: CASSLLRQGRAGELFF. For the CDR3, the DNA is TGTGCCAGCAGCTTACTCCGACAGGGACGGGCCGGGGAGCTGTTTTTT.

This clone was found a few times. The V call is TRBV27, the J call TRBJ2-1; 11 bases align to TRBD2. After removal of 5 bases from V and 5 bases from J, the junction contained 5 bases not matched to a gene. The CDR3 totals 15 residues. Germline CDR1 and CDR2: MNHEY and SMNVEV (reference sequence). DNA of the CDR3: TGTGCCAGCAGTCCGCGACTAGCGGGGCACAATGAGCAGTTCTTC. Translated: CASSPRLAGHNEQFF.

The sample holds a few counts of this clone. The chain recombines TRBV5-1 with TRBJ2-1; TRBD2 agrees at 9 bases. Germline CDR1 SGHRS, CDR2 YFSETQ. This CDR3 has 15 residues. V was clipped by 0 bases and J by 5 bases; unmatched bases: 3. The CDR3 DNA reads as TGCGCCAGCAGCTTGGTTCTAGCGGGGAACAATGAGCAGTTCTTC. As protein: CASSLVLAGNNEQFF.

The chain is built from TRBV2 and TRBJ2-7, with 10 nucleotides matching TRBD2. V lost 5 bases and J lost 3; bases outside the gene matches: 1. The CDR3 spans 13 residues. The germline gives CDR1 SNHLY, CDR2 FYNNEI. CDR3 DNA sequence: TGTGCCAGCAGTTCTAGCGGGGGCTACGAGCAGTACTTC. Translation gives CASSSSGGYEQYF.

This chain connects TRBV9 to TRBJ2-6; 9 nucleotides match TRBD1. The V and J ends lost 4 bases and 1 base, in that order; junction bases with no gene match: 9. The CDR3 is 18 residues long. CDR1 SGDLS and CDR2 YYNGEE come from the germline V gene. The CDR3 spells CASSPSGTGTSGANVLTF. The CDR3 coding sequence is TGTGCCAGCAGCCCCTCCGGGACAGGGACTTCTGGGGCCAACGTCCTGACTTTC.

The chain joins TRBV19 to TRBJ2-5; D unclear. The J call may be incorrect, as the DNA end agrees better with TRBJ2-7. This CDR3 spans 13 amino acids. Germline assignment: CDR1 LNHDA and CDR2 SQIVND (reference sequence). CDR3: CASSGLTGTEQYF. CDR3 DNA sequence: TGTGCCAGTAGCGGTTTAACTGGTACCGAGCAGTACTTC.

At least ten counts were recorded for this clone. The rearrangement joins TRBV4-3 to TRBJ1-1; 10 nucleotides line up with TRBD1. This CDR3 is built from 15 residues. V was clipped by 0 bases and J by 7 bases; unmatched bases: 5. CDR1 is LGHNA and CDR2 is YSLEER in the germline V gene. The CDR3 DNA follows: TGCGCCAGCAGCCAAGAGGGACAGGGGCATTTTGAAGCTTTCTTT. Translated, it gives CASSQEGQGHFEAFF.

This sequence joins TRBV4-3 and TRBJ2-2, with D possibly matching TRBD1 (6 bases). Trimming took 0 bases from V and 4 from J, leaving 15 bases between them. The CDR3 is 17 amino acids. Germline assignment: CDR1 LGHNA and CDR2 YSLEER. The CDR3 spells CASSQDWGQGSTGELFF. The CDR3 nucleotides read TGCGCCAGCAGCCAAGATTGGGGGCAGGGGAGCACCGGGGAGCTGTTTTTT.

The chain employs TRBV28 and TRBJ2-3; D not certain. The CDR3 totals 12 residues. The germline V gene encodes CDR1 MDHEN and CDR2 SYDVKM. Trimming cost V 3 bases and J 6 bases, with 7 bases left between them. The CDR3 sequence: CASSFPFDTQYF. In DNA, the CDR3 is TGTGCCAGCAGTTTCCCATTTGATACGCAGTATTTT.

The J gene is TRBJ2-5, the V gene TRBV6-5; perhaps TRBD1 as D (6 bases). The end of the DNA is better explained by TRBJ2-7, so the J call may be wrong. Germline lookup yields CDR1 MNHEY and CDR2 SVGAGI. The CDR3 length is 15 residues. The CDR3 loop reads CASSYSRQGTSEQYF. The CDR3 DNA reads TGTGCCAGCAGTTACTCGAGGCAGGGGACGAGCGAGCAGTACTTC.

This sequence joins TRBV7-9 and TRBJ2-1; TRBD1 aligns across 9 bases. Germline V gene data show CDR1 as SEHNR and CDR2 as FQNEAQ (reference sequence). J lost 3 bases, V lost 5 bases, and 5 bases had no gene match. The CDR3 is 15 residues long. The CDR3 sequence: CASSRRDRDYNEQFF. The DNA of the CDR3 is TGTGCCAGCAGCCGCCGGGACAGGGACTACAATGAGCAGTTCTTC.

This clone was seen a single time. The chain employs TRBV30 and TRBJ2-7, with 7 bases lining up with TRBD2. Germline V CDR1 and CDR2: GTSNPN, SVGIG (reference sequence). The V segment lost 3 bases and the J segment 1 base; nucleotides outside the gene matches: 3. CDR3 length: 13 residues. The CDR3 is CAWRAGESYEQYF. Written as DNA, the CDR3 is TGTGCCTGGAGGGCGGGGGAGTCCTACGAGCAGTACTTC.

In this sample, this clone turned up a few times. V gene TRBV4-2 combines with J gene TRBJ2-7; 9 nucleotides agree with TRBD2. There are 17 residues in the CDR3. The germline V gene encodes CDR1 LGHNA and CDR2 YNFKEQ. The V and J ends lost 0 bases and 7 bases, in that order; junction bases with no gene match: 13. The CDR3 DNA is TGTGCCAGCAGCCAAGAGGTAGTAGCGGGAGACTCGTTTGAGCAGTACTTC. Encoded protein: CASSQEVVAGDSFEQYF.

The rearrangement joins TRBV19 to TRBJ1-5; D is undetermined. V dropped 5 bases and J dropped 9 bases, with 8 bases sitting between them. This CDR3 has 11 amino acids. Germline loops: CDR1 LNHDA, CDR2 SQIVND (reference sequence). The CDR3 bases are TGTGCCAGTAGTTCCGGTAGGCCCCAGCATTTT. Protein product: CASSSGRPQHF.